The clone carrying this T cell receptor (beta chain) came up a few times. Antigen: not known. This entry is derived from a study of cytomegalovirus exposure and HLA in healthy donors. Overall study results and limits: A prior analysis recorded that most TCR beta V segments were productive about 87% or about 30% of the time. Cytomegalovirus-associated status was assigned to 164 TCR beta chains. Within a later analysis, the majority of CMV-associated TCR beta chains appeared HLA-restricted.

The PCR was carried out with 60 Vbeta primers and 13 Jbeta primers. The table came from immunoSEQ multiplex PCR; TCRdb's copy has only in-frame clones and leaves some out. This table holds around 96,000 clones, under 65% found once. The V gene's germline CDR1 is SGHVS and CDR2 FNYEAQ. Trimming cost V 1 base and J 4 bases; bases outside gene matches: 2. This CDR3 is built from 14 residues. The sequence was obtained from a man aged 60 to 75 in good health and CMV-seronegative. This chain uses TRBV7-6 with TRBJ1-1, with 8 nucleotides matching TRBD1. Sample: PBMCs. This chain's CDR3 is CASSLVTGATEAFF. The CDR3, as DNA: TGTGCCAGCAGCTTAGTGACAGGGGCCACTGAAGCTTTCTTT.